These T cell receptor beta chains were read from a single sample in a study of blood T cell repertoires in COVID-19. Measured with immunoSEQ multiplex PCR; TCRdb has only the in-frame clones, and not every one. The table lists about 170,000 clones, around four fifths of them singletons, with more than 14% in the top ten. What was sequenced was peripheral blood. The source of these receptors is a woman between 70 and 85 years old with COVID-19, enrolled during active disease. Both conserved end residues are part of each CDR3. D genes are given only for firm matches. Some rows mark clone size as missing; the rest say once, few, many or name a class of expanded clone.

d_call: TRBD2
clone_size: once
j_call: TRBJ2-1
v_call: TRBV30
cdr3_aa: CAWMGWGRAFYNEQFF
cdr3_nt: TGTGCCTGGATGGGATGGGGGAGGGCCTTCTACAATGAGCAGTTCTTC

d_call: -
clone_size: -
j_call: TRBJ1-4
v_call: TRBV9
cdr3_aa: CASTLTGTGEKLFF
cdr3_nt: TGTGCCAGCACCCTAACAGGGACCGGTGAAAAACTGTTTTTT

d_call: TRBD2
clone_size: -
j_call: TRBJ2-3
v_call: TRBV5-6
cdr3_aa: CASSLAGGNRRTDTQYF
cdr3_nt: TGTGCCAGCAGCTTGGCCGGGGGGAACAGACGCACAGATACGCAGTATTTT

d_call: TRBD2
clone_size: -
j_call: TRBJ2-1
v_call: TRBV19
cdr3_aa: CASTMGAAGGPGHNEQFF
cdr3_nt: TGTGCCAGTACCATGGGTGCAGCGGGGGGGCCGGGACACAATGAGCAGTTCTTC

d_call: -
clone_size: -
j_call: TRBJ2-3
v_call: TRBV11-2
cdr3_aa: CASSSWARSADTQYF
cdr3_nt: TGTGCCAGCAGTTCCTGGGCCCGGTCGGCAGATACGCAGTATTTT

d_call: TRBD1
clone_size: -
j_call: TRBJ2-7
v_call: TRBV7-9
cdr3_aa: CASSLGQGPSYEQYF
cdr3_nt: TGTGCCAGCAGCTTAGGACAGGGTCCTTCCTACGAGCAGTACTTC

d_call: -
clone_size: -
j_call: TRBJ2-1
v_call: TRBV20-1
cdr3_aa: CSASREGLAAYNEQFF
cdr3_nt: TGCAGTGCTAGTCGCGAGGGCCTTGCGGCCTACAATGAGCAGTTCTTC

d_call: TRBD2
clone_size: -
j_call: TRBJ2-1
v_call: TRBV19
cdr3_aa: CASSIFFVSNKARRLAGGYEQFF
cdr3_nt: TGTGCCAGTAGTATCTTTTTTGTAAGTAATAAGGCACGTAGACTAGCGGGGGGCTATGAGCAGTTCTTC

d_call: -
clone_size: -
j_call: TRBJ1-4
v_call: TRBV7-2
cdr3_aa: CASSWTATNEKLFF
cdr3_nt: TGTGCCAGCAGTTGGACAGCAACTAATGAAAAACTGTTTTTT

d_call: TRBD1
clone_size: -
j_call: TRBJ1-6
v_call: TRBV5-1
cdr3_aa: CASSLSQGAYSPLHF
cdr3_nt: TGCGCCAGCAGCTTGTCCCAGGGGGCGTACTCACCCCTCCACTTT

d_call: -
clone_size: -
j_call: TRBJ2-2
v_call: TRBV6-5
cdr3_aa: CASSLGLLNTGELFF
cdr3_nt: TGTGCCAGCAGTTTGGGACTCTTGAACACCGGGGAGCTGTTTTTT

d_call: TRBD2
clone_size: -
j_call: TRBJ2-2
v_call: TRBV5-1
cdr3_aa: CASSLMGGLTGELFF
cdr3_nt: TGCGCCAGCAGCTTAATGGGAGGGCTCACCGGGGAGCTGTTTTTT

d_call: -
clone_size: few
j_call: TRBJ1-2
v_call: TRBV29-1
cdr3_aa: CSATAGQNYGYTF
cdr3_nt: TGCAGCGCCACAGCCGGCCAAAACTATGGCTACACCTTC

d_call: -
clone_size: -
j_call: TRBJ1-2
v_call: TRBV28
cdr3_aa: CASSFYLTATNYGYTF
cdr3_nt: TGTGCCAGCAGTTTTTATCTCACAGCAACTAACTATGGCTACACCTTC

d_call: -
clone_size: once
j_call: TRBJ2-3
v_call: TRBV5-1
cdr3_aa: CASSLEQGTDTQYF
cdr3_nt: TGCGCCAGCAGCTTGGAGCAGGGAACAGATACGCAGTATTTT

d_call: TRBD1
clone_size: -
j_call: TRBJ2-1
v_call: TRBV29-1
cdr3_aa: CSVSRDRQNNEQFF
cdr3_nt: TGCAGCGTCAGCCGGGACAGACAAAACAATGAGCAGTTCTTC

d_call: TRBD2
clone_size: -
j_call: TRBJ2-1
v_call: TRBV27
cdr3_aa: CASRTSYGREDYNEQFF
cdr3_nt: TGTGCCAGCAGGACAAGTTATGGGCGGGAGGACTACAATGAGCAGTTCTTC

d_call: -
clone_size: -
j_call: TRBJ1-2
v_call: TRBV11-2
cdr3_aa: CASSLDTFGGYTF
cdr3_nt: TGTGCCAGCAGCTTAGATACTTTCGGTGGCTACACCTTC

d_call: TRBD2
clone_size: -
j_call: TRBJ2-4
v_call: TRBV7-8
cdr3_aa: CASSPGAGRVRVAKNIQYF
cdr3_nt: TGTGCCAGCAGCCCTGGTGCGGGGAGGGTCAGAGTAGCCAAAAACATTCAGTACTTC

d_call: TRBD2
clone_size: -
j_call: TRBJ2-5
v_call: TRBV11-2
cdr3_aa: CASSSRLAPRETQYF
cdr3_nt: TGTGCCAGCAGCTCTCGACTAGCGCCTCGAGAGACCCAGTACTTC

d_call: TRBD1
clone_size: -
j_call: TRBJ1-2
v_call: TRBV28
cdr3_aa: CASTMAGTGGPGYGYTF
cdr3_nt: TGTGCCAGCACTATGGCCGGGACAGGGGGCCCGGGCTATGGCTACACCTTC

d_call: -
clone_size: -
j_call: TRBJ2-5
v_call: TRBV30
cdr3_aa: CAWGGTKETQYF
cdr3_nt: TGTGCCTGGGGCGGGACAAAAGAGACCCAGTACTTC

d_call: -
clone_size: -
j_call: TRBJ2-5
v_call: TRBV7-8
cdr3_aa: CASSLAEARETQYF
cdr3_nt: TGTGCCAGCAGCTTAGCGGAGGCTAGAGAGACCCAGTACTTC

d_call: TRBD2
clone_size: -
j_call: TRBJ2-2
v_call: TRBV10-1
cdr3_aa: CASSDSGVYANTGELFF
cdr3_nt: TGCGCCAGCAGTGATAGCGGGGTATACGCGAACACCGGGGAGCTGTTTTTT

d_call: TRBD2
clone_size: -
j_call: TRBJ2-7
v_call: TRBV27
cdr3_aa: CASSFEVAGRLGEQYF
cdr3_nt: TGTGCCAGCAGTTTCGAAGTAGCGGGGAGACTTGGGGAGCAGTACTTC

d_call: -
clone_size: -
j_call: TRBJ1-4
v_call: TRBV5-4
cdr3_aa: CASSAGRGNEKLFF
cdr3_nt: TGTGCCAGCAGTGCTGGCAGGGGCAATGAAAAACTGTTTTTT

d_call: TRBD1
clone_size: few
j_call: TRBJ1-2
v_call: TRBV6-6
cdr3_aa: CASSYGTGLYGYTF
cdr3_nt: TGTGCCAGCAGTTACGGGACAGGGCTTTATGGCTACACCTTC

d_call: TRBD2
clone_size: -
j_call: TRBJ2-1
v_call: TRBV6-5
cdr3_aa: CASSRGSGRVEQFF
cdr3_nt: TGTGCCAGCAGCCGTGGCTCAGGGAGGGTCGAGCAGTTCTTC